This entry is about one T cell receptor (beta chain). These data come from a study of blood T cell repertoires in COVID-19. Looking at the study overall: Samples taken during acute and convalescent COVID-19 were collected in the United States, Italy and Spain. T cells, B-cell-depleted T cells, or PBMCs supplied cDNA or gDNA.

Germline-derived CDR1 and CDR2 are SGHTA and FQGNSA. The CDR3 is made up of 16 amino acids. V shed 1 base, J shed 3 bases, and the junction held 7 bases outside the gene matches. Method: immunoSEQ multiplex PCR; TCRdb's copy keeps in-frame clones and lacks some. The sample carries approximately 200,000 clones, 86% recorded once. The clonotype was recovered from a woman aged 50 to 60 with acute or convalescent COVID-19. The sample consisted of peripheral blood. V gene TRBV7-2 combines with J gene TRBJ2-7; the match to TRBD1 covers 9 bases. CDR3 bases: TGTGCCAGCAGCTTAGTCCAACCGGGACAGGGCTACGAGCAGTACTTC. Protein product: CASSLVQPGQGYEQYF.